The 21 T cell receptor beta chains below were found in one sample sequenced in a study of blood T cell repertoires in COVID-19. The method was immunoSEQ multiplex PCR; TCRdb's version includes in-frame clones alone and lacks a portion of them. The data hold nearly 300,000 clones, with about 90% observed a single time. Sequencing was performed on PBMCs or T cells enriched from blood (not recorded which). These receptors all come from a woman aged 45-65 years who had been exposed to COVID-19.

This clone was recorded a few times. The V gene is TRBV7-9, the J gene TRBJ2-7; 7 bases fit TRBD1. Per the germline V gene, CDR1 is SEHNR and CDR2 is FQNEAQ (reference sequence). This CDR3 spans 14 amino acids. V gave up 5 bases and J gave up 2 bases; unmatched junction bases: 6. Here the CDR3 reads CASSDWDRPYEQYF. The CDR3, as DNA: TGTGCCAGCAGCGACTGGGACAGACCCTACGAGCAGTACTTC.

This chain links TRBV5-1 with TRBJ2-3; 9 bases agree with TRBD1. Trimming took 4 bases from V and 2 from J; bases not matched to a gene: 5. This CDR3 contains 15 residues. CDR1 is SGHRS, CDR2 YFSETQ, per germline. This chain's CDR3 is CASSDGQGITDTQYF. The CDR3 nucleotides are TGCGCCAGCAGCGATGGACAGGGGATCACAGATACGCAGTATTTT.

This chain joins TRBV5-1 and TRBJ1-4; 8 bases are shared with TRBD1. This CDR3 region has 16 residues. V trimming: 5 bases; J trimming: 4 bases; junction bases outside the gene matches: 10. In germline, CDR1 is SGHRS, CDR2 YFSETQ. The CDR3 region has the DNA TGCGCCAGCAGGCGTGACGTAGGACAGGGTAATGAAAAACTGTTTTTT. As protein: CASRRDVGQGNEKLFF.

This rearrangement joins TRBV10-2 to TRBJ2-7; TRBD2 is a possible D gene (6 bases). The ends were cut back, 10 bases at V and 1 base at J, with 20 bases in the middle. This CDR3 region has 15 residues. From germline, CDR1 is WSHSY and CDR2 SAAADI. The CDR3 sequence is CAIINGASASYEQYF. The CDR3 DNA sequence: TGCGCCATCATCAACGGGGCTAGCGCGTCCTACGAGCAGTACTTC.

The chain couples TRBV11-2 to TRBJ2-3, with D maybe TRBD1 (6 bases). The CDR3 sequence is 12 residues long. With 6 bases removed from V and 4 bases from J, the gap between germline ends came to 8 bases. Germline loops: CDR1 SGHAT, CDR2 FQNNGV. The DNA of the CDR3 is TGTGCCAGCAGTCAGGGGTCAGATACGCAGTATTTT. It encodes CASSQGSDTQYF.

The gene calls are TRBV5-6 and TRBJ2-7, with 9 positions matching TRBD1. Germline CDR1 reads SGHDT; CDR2 reads YYEEEE. J lost 2 bases, V lost 4 bases, and 10 bases had no gene match. The CDR3 runs 16 residues. CDR3 loop: CASSPISGTGPYEQYF. The CDR3 DNA reads TGTGCCAGCAGCCCTATATCCGGGACAGGGCCCTACGAGCAGTACTTC.

V usage is TRBV5-4 and J usage is TRBJ1-2; D is uncertain. The CDR3 has 14 amino acids. V gave up 5 bases and J gave up 4 bases, with 15 bases separating them. The germline gives CDR1 SGHNT, CDR2 YYREEE (reference sequence). CDR3 bases: TGTGCCAGCAGACCCGGAGATACTCTCTATGGCTACACCTTC. Translation gives CASRPGDTLYGYTF.

The V gene is TRBV7-9, the J gene TRBJ1-3, with D possibly matching TRBD1 (5 bases). V shed 5 bases and J shed 8 bases, with 25 bases lying between them. This CDR3 has 17 residues. Germline V gene lookup returns CDR1 SEHNR and CDR2 FQNEAQ (reference sequence). Here the CDR3 reads CASSRSIKPTVSDTIYF. The CDR3, as DNA: TGTGCCAGCAGCCGCAGCATAAAACCGACAGTCTCGGACACCATATATTTT. The full variable domain, rest sourced from reference TRBV7-9 and TRBJ1-3, is DTGVSQNPRHKITKRGQNVTFRCDPISEHNRLYWYRQTLGQGPEFLTYFQNEAQLEKSRLLSDRFSAERPKGSFSTLEIQRTEQGDSAMYLCASSRSIKPTVSDTIYFGEGSWLTVV.

This chain connects TRBV18 to TRBJ2-2; D gene ambiguous. The germline gives CDR1 KGHSH, CDR2 LQKENI. The V end lost 6 bases, the J end lost 3 bases, and 5 bases lay between the germline ends. The CDR3 length is 12 residues. The CDR3 coding sequence is TGTGCCAGCTCTCTTTACACCGGGGAGCTGTTTTTT. This sequence encodes CASSLYTGELFF. Together with reference TRBV18 and TRBJ2-2, the CDR3 gives the full variable domain: NAGVMQNPRHLVRRRGQEARLRCSPMKGHSHVYWYRQLPEEGLKFMVYLQKENIIDESGMPKERFSAEFPKEGPSILRIQQVVRGDSAAYFCASSLYTGELFFGEGSRLTVL.

The V call is TRBV2, the J call TRBJ1-4, with TRBD1 identical over 7 bases. The CDR3 consists of 15 residues. Per germline, CDR1 SNHLY and CDR2 FYNNEI. The J segment lost 5 bases and the V segment lost 1 base, leaving 4 bases of the junction unmatched. CDR3 DNA sequence: TGTGCCAGCAGTGAAGAAGGCAGGGGGAATGAAAAACTGTTTTTT. Translating gives CASSEEGRGNEKLFF.

The genes are TRBV30 and TRBJ2-7, with 7 bases identical to TRBD1. This CDR3 region has 14 residues. From germline, CDR1 is GTSNPN and CDR2 SVGIG (reference sequence). Trimming cost V 0 bases and J 8 bases; bases outside gene matches: 10. This CDR3 is CAWSVWGTVGKQYF. For the CDR3, the DNA is TGTGCCTGGAGTGTCTGGGGGACAGTCGGAAAGCAGTACTTC.

The genes are TRBV19 and TRBJ1-2; 8 bases line up with TRBD1. J was trimmed by 1 base and V by 5 bases; bases with no gene match: 6. Germline V gives CDR1 LNHDA, CDR2 SQIVND (reference sequence). The CDR3 consists of 15 residues. Here the CDR3 reads CASSPRTGHNYGYTF. For the CDR3, the DNA is TGTGCCAGTAGTCCCAGGACAGGGCATAACTATGGCTACACCTTC.

This chain uses TRBV7-8 with TRBJ2-7, with TRBD1 matching 8 bases. The CDR3 sequence is 15 residues long. The ends lost 5 bases at V and 5 bases at J; junction bases unmatched: 11. Germline CDR1 is SGHVS and CDR2 is FQNEAQ. The CDR3 region is CASSLPGQVRNEQYF. The CDR3 DNA follows: TGTGCCAGCAGCCTCCCGGGACAGGTGAGGAACGAGCAGTACTTC.

V usage is TRBV4-1 and J usage is TRBJ1-3; no definite D call. The germline V gene encodes CDR1 MGHRA and CDR2 YSYEKL. V was clipped by 0 bases and J by 0 bases, with 6 bases between them. This CDR3 has 15 residues. For the CDR3, the DNA is TGCGCCAGCAGCCAAGATAGCTCCTCTGGAAACACCATATATTTT. This encodes CASSQDSSSGNTIYF.

CDR3 amino acids: CAWSSGGRSNEKLFF. For the CDR3, the DNA is TGTGCCTGGAGTTCGGGGGGGCGGTCTAATGAAAAACTGTTTTTT. The chain combines TRBV30 with TRBJ1-4; TRBD1 is a possible D gene (6 bases). The V gene lost 2 bases and the J gene lost 3 bases, with 13 bases spanning the gap. Germline V gene lookup returns CDR1 GTSNPN and CDR2 SVGIG (reference sequence). CDR3 size: 15 residues.

The V call is TRBV5-1, the J call TRBJ1-1, with 7 bases that match TRBD1. Germline V gene sequence: CDR1 SGHRS, CDR2 YFSETQ. The CDR3 contains 14 residues. V lost 2 bases, J lost 5 bases, and 6 bases stayed unmatched. CDR3 in DNA: TGCGCCAGCAGCTTTAGGACAGGAGGTACTGAAGCTTTCTTT. It is translated as CASSFRTGGTEAFF.

This chain connects TRBV7-9 to TRBJ2-2, with 7 bases that match TRBD1. From germline, CDR1 is SEHNR and CDR2 FQNEAQ (reference sequence). There are 16 residues in the CDR3. With 3 bases clipped from V and 4 bases from J, the junction kept 8 bases outside the gene matches. The CDR3 DNA follows: TGTGCCAGCAGCTTGTATACAGGGGCCAGCACCGGGGAGCTGTTTTTT. This encodes CASSLYTGASTGELFF.

The gene calls are TRBV5-1 and TRBJ2-2; no reliable D call. The CDR3 length is 13 residues. Between the trimmed V and J ends, which lost 2 bases and 1 base, there was a span of 3 bases. Germline V lookup: CDR1 SGHRS, CDR2 YFSETQ. The CDR3 loop is CASSFQNTGELFF. The DNA of the CDR3 is TGCGCCAGCAGCTTTCAGAACACCGGGGAGCTGTTTTTT.

The chain employs TRBV19 and TRBJ2-4; D might be TRBD2 (6 bases). V was pared by 1 base and J by 1 base, with 11 bases between. The CDR3 spans 16 residues. In germline, CDR1 is LNHDA, CDR2 SQIVND (reference sequence). CDR3 residues: CASSIAGGVAKNIQYF. CDR3 DNA: TGTGCCAGTAGTATAGCTGGCGGGGTCGCCAAAAACATTCAGTACTTC.

This clone appeared once. The chain has TRBV28 and TRBJ1-2; weak D call: TRBD1 (5 bases). The germline CDR1 and CDR2 sequences are MDHEN and SYDVKM. Trimming took off 4 bases at V and 7 bases at J, with 13 bases between the two ends. The CDR3 has 13 residues. The CDR3 protein is CASSSPGRGGYTF. The CDR3, as DNA: TGTGCCAGCAGTTCACCAGGGCGAGGTGGCTACACCTTC.

The V gene is TRBV5-8, the J gene TRBJ1-1; perhaps TRBD1 as D (5 bases). CDR1 is SGHTS and CDR2 is YDEGEE in the germline V gene. This CDR3 contains 12 residues. Trimming took off 1 base at V and 11 bases at J, with 12 bases between the two ends. The CDR3 loop is CASSLFRASAFF. In nucleotides, the CDR3 is TGTGCCAGCAGCTTGTTCAGGGCGTCCGCTTTCTTT.